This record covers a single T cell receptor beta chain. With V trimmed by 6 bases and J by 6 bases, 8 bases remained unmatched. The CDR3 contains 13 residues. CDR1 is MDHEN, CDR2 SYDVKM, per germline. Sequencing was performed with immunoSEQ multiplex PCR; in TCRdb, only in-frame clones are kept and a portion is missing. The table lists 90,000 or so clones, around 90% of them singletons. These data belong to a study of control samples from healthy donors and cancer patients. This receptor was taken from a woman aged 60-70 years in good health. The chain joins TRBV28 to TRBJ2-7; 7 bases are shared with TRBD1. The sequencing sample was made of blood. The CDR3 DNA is TGTGCCAGCAGCTATGGACAGGTAGGCGAGCAGTACTTC. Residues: CASSYGQVGEQYF.